The 25 T cell receptor beta chains listed next were all sequenced from one sample in a study of blood T cell repertoires in COVID-19. Libraries were prepared by immunoSEQ multiplex PCR; TCRdb keeps only in-frame clonotypes and omits some of them. The sample lists roughly 250,000 clones, roughly 79% seen once, with 2.5% to 3% in the top ten. The sample was peripheral blood. These receptors were obtained from a woman aged 55-70 years with active or convalescent COVID-19.

V usage is TRBV5-1 and J usage is TRBJ1-5; 9 nucleotides line up with TRBD1. Germline V gene data show CDR1 as SGHRS and CDR2 as YFSETQ. CDR3 length: 15 amino acids. The J segment lost 7 bases and the V segment lost 1 base, leaving 6 bases of the junction unmatched. CDR3 loop: CASSLTGTGNQPQHF. CDR3 DNA sequence: TGCGCCAGCAGCTTGACCGGGACAGGGAACCAGCCCCAGCATTTT.

The chain joins TRBV10-3 to TRBJ1-2; 9 nucleotides line up with TRBD1. This CDR3 comprises 17 residues. CDR1 and CDR2 from the germline V gene are ENHRY and SYGVKD. Unmatched junction bases numbered 5, after V lost 0 bases and J lost 0 bases. Written as DNA, the CDR3 is TGTGCCATCAGTGAGTCTTCCGGGACAGGGCCTAACTATGGCTACACCTTC. Its translation is CAISESSGTGPNYGYTF.

J is TRBJ2-1 and V is TRBV6-2 or TRBV6-3; D might be TRBD2 (5 bases). The CDR3 sequence is 14 residues long. The V gene's germline CDR1 is MNHEY and CDR2 SVGEGT. V was pared by 2 bases and J by 7 bases, with 12 bases between. The CDR3 sequence is CASSYTRTENEQFF. The CDR3 DNA reads TGTGCCAGCAGTTACACCCGGACTGAGAATGAGCAGTTCTTC.

V is TRBV4-3 and J is TRBJ1-2, with D unresolved. The CDR3 consists of 13 residues. Trimming stripped 0 bases from V and 8 bases from J, with 10 bases between. The V gene's germline CDR1 is LGHNA and CDR2 YSLEER. The CDR3 region has the DNA TGCGCCAGCAGCCAAGATAATCTTGGCGGCTACACCTTC. This codes for CASSQDNLGGYTF.

V usage is TRBV11-2 and J usage is TRBJ2-3; 9 bases align to TRBD2. Germline V gene lookup returns CDR1 SGHAT and CDR2 FQNNGV. J was trimmed by 0 bases and V by 5 bases; bases with no gene match: 15. The CDR3 consists of 19 residues. The CDR3 is CASSRRSGSGGLSTDTQYF. The CDR3, as DNA: TGTGCCAGCAGCCGGAGGTCGGGTAGCGGGGGCCTTAGCACAGATACGCAGTATTTT.

V usage is TRBV29-1 and J usage is TRBJ1-1; 7 nucleotides agree with TRBD1. The CDR3 runs 16 residues. CDR1 is SQVTM and CDR2 is ANQGSEA in the germline V gene. The ends lost 0 bases at V and 5 bases at J; junction bases unmatched: 12. The CDR3 DNA follows: TGCAGCGTTGAAGATGGGGCACCACAGGGGTGGACTGAAGCTTTCTTT. It specifies CSVEDGAPQGWTEAFF.

The chain is built from TRBV2 and TRBJ2-4; the match to TRBD2 covers 7 bases. J gave up 0 bases and V 7 bases, and 3 bases lay outside the gene matches. This CDR3 has 14 amino acids. Germline V gives CDR1 SNHLY, CDR2 FYNNEI. The CDR3 is CASTGGLAKNIQYF. Written as DNA, the CDR3 is TGTGCCAGCACGGGGGGATTAGCCAAAAACATTCAGTACTTC.

This chain uses TRBV5-1 with TRBJ1-1, with 7 bases that match TRBD1. The V gene end was trimmed by 4 bases and the J gene end by 0 bases; junction bases not matched to a gene: 3. CDR1 SGHRS and CDR2 YFSETQ come from the germline V gene. This CDR3 is built from 14 residues. CDR3 DNA sequence: TGCGCCAGCAGCGCGGGACAGCTGAACACTGAAGCTTTCTTT. Translated, it gives CASSAGQLNTEAFF.

The chain has TRBV11-3 and TRBJ2-7; D gene ambiguous. Germline-derived CDR1 and CDR2 are SGHNT and YENEEA. V was clipped by 0 bases and J by 2 bases, with 8 bases between them. CDR3 size: 14 residues. The CDR3, as DNA: TGTGCCAGCAGCTTAGAAGTCGACACCTACGAGCAGTACTTC. Protein: CASSLEVDTYEQYF.

This clone was observed a few times. V is TRBV6-5 and J is TRBJ2-6, with TRBD2 matching over 7 bases. Germline V gene data show CDR1 as MNHEY and CDR2 as SVGAGI. The V segment lost 0 bases and the J segment 4 bases; nucleotides outside the gene matches: 3. The CDR3 has 16 residues. In DNA form, the CDR3 reads TGTGCCAGCAGTTACTCCGGGGGGACCGGGGCCAACGTCCTGACTTTC. Its translation: CASSYSGGTGANVLTF.

The chain joins TRBV19 to TRBJ2-7; the D gene is possibly TRBD1 (6 bases). V dropped 7 bases and J dropped 1 base, with 17 bases sitting between them. The CDR3 is 15 amino acids. In germline, CDR1 is LNHDA, CDR2 SQIVND (reference sequence). The DNA for the CDR3 is TGTGCCAGTAAAGAGCAGGACAGCGGTTCCTACGAGCAGTACTTC. The encoded protein is CASKEQDSGSYEQYF.

The rearrangement joins TRBV19 to TRBJ1-2; D uncertain. The CDR3 is made up of 15 amino acids. CDR1 is LNHDA and CDR2 is SQIVND in the germline V gene (reference sequence). Between the trimmed V and J ends, which lost 4 bases and 2 bases, there was a span of 14 bases. CDR3: CASSNPRLGNYGYTF. The CDR3 DNA reads TGTGCCAGTAGTAACCCCAGACTCGGGAACTATGGCTACACCTTC.

V gene TRBV3-1 (or the pseudogene TRBV3-2) combines with J gene TRBJ2-1; 11 nucleotides agree with TRBD2. Germline-derived CDR1 and CDR2 are LGHDT and YNNKEL (reference sequence). Losses at the gene ends were 2 bases for V and 5 bases for J; bases not matched to a gene: 8. The CDR3 contains 17 residues. CDR3 DNA: TGTGCCAGCAGCCAATTAGCGGGGGGGCTCATCGACAATGAGCAGTTCTTC. Its protein is CASSQLAGGLIDNEQFF.

J is TRBJ2-3 and V is TRBV9; TRBD1 aligns across 9 bases. The J segment lost 3 bases and the V segment lost 0 bases, leaving 8 bases of the junction unmatched. Germline CDR1 is SGDLS and CDR2 is YYNGEE. The CDR3 covers 17 residues. CDR3 sequence: CASSVEDRGGRTDTQYF. In nucleotides, the CDR3 is TGTGCCAGCAGCGTAGAGGACAGGGGAGGTCGGACAGATACGCAGTATTTT.

This chain links TRBV19 with TRBJ1-1, with D perhaps TRBD1 (6 bases). This CDR3 comprises 14 residues. Deletions cut 3 bases from V and 4 bases from J, with 12 bases between. Looked up from germline, CDR1 is LNHDA and CDR2 is SQIVND (reference sequence). CDR3 sequence (DNA): TGTGCCAGTAGTATGTTGGGAGGGGGCACTGAAGCTTTCTTT. The encoded protein is CASSMLGGGTEAFF.

The V and J genes are TRBV7-9 and TRBJ1-2; 7 bases agree with TRBD1. Trimming cost V 7 bases and J 1 base; bases outside gene matches: 15. This CDR3 region has 17 residues. Germline CDR1 is SEHNR and CDR2 is FQNEAQ (reference sequence). The CDR3: CASTYTGTAALNYGYTF. The CDR3 DNA follows: TGTGCCAGCACCTACACCGGGACAGCTGCTCTTAACTATGGCTACACCTTC.

V is TRBV25-1 and J is TRBJ2-3; TRBD1 is a possible D gene (5 bases). The CDR3 totals 13 residues. Germline-derived CDR1 and CDR2 are MGHDK and SYGVNS. V was cut by 10 bases and J by 1 base, with 12 bases left in between. CDR3 sequence: CATAGYGTDTQYF. In DNA, the CDR3 is TGTGCCACCGCAGGGTACGGCACAGATACGCAGTATTTT.

This clone was counted once. The chain uses TRBV27 and TRBJ2-3, with TRBD1 as a possible D gene (6 bases). This CDR3 is 16 amino acids long. Trimming took off 2 bases at V and 0 bases at J, with 12 bases between the two ends. CDR1 and CDR2 (germline): MNHEY, SMNVEV (reference sequence). The CDR3 region is CASSLPDSFSTDTQYF. The CDR3 region has the DNA TGTGCCAGCAGTTTACCGGACAGTTTTAGCACAGATACGCAGTATTTT.

CDR3 in amino acids: CASSQDPGGYYGYTF. CDR3 bases: TGCGCCAGCAGCCAAGACCCAGGGGGTTACTATGGCTACACCTTC. This chain connects TRBV4-1 to TRBJ1-2; TRBD1 matches at 7 bases. The germline gives CDR1 MGHRA, CDR2 YSYEKL. V gave up 0 bases and J gave up 3 bases; unmatched junction bases: 4. The CDR3 totals 15 residues.

J is TRBJ1-4 and V is TRBV6-6; 8 nucleotides line up with TRBD1. From germline, CDR1 is MNHNY and CDR2 SVGAGI (reference sequence). V dropped 8 bases and J dropped 8; count of bases not matched to a gene: 4. This CDR3 contains 12 residues. The CDR3 nucleotides are TGTGCCAGCGGTCAGGGGGCCGAAAAACTGTTTTTT. Its translation: CASGQGAEKLFF.

The rearrangement uses TRBV10-2 and TRBJ2-3; 8 bases line up with TRBD1. With V trimmed by 8 bases and J by 1 base, 5 bases remained unmatched. This CDR3 is built from 14 residues. CDR1 is WSHSY and CDR2 is SAAADI in the germline V gene. Here the CDR3 reads CASSDRDGTDTQYF. In nucleotides, the CDR3 is TGCGCCAGCTCGGACAGGGATGGCACAGATACGCAGTATTTT.

The chain uses TRBV5-1 and TRBJ2-1; D is perhaps TRBD2 (7 bases). The germline V gene encodes CDR1 SGHRS and CDR2 YFSETQ. The germline V and J ends were trimmed by 3 bases and 12 bases, with 25 bases remaining between them. CDR3 length equals 16 residues. The DNA for the CDR3 is TGCGCCAGCAGCTCCCCAGGATCTAGGGGGGGCCAAGGGCAGTTCTTC. This translates into CASSSPGSRGGQGQFF.

This clone was observed once. V is TRBV4-1 and J is TRBJ1-4, with D possibly TRBD1 on 5 matching bases. Germline V CDR1 and CDR2: MGHRA, YSYEKL. CDR3 size: 18 residues. V lost 0 bases and J 4 bases, leaving 18 bases between the germline ends. CDR3 coding DNA: TGCGCCAGCAGCCAAGAAGGCCCTGGGGGGTTGGTTAATGAAAAACTGTTTTTT. This sequence encodes CASSQEGPGGLVNEKLFF.

The V and J genes are TRBV19 and TRBJ2-1, with 7 bases lining up with TRBD2. The germline V gene encodes CDR1 LNHDA and CDR2 SQIVND (reference sequence). The CDR3 spans 14 residues. Trimming cost V 8 bases and J 2 bases; bases outside gene matches: 6. CDR3: CASAWGGAYNEQFF. CDR3 nucleotide sequence: TGTGCCAGTGCTTGGGGGGGAGCCTACAATGAGCAGTTCTTC.

The chain couples TRBV6-2 or TRBV6-3 to TRBJ2-5; 7 positions match TRBD2. The CDR3 extends over 16 amino acids. Trimming cost V 0 bases and J 1 base; bases outside gene matches: 5. Germline loops: CDR1 MNHEY, CDR2 SVGEGT. CDR3 coding DNA: TGTGCCAGCAGTTACTCTGCGGGGGACGGCCAAGAGACCCAGTACTTC. The encoded protein is CASSYSAGDGQETQYF.